This T cell receptor beta chain is drawn from a study of T cell responses to AZD1222 COVID-19 vaccine. Study-level points and caveats: Baseline antibody screening turned up just a handful of seropositive AZD1222 recipients. Females outnumbered males among donors, who were mostly white British; clonal diversity was possibly underestimated.

The protocol was immunoSEQ multiplex PCR, while the TCRdb copy is restricted to in-frame clones and leaves out a portion. The sample lists about 180,000 clones; over 80% were seen once. The CDR3 length is 13 residues. J lost 4 bases, V lost 6 bases, and 4 bases had no gene match. Germline CDR1 and CDR2: SNHLY and FYNNEI. With respect to this clone: The antigen is not known.

This TCR derives from an adult who received the MenACWY meningococcal vaccine as a control. This chain uses TRBV2 with TRBJ1-2; 8 nucleotides agree with TRBD1. Sequenced material: peripheral blood, taken 28 days after the second dose of the MenACWY control vaccine. This CDR3 is CASRGDRGYGYTF. CDR3 DNA: TGTGCCAGCAGGGGTGACAGGGGCTATGGCTACACCTTC.